The T cell receptor beta chain under discussion was sequenced for a study of T-cell reconstitution after alpha-beta-depleted transplantation in children. Study-level results: Approximately two months post-transplant, alpha-beta T cells reportedly originated from several hundred expanded graft clones. T-cell numbers and diversity, one year after transplant, stemmed largely from T cells that were newly produced. The study traced high day-60 TCRbeta diversity in some patients to surviving recipient T cells and thymic progenitors.

Germline assignment: CDR1 SGHVT and CDR2 SQSDAQ. This CDR3 has 13 amino acids. Trimming removed 6 bases from V and 7 bases from J; junction bases left unmatched: 6. Unique molecular identifiers were incorporated into the prepared TCRbeta library. One entry per CDR3 protein results from TCRdb running MiXCR on the PCR reads. This table has hundreds of thousands of distinct CDR3 sequences, 13% appearing once. This clonotype was seen a few times. The target antigen is unknown. This sequence originates from a male patient aged 10 to 17 who had a stem cell transplant for acute myeloid leukemia, so the T cells may come from the graft donor. The genes are TRBV7-4 and TRBJ1-5; 7 bases align to TRBD1. The sequences come from PBMCs, mostly from graft donor cells, collected 360 days after TCRalphabeta/CD19-depleted stem cell transplant. For the CDR3, the DNA is TGTGCCAGCAGACCCCAGGGGGGGCAGCCCCAGCATTTT. Its protein product is CASRPQGGQPQHF.